The 8 T cell receptor beta chains in this list originate from one sample, sequenced in a study of cytomegalovirus exposure and HLA in healthy donors. Use of 60 Vbeta and 13 Jbeta primers characterized the PCR. Produced via immunoSEQ multiplex PCR; TCRdb's table is partial and in-frame only. Here the sample spans over 150,000 clones, roughly four fifths being singletons. Sequencing was done on a sample of PBMCs. The receptors here all came from a man aged 18 to 30 in good health and CMV-seronegative.

The rearrangement joins TRBV7-9 to TRBJ2-1, with 7 bases lining up with TRBD1. Trimming cost V 5 bases and J 5 bases; bases outside gene matches: 9. Per the germline V gene, CDR1 is SEHNR and CDR2 is FQNEAQ (reference sequence). This CDR3 region has 15 residues. The CDR3, as DNA: TGTGCCAGCAGCCCACGGGACAGCAGACACAATGAGCAGTTCTTC. This translates into CASSPRDSRHNEQFF. Variable domain in full (rest from reference TRBV7-9 and TRBJ2-1): DTGVSQNPRHKITKRGQNVTFRCDPISEHNRLYWYRQTLGQGPEFLTYFQNEAQLEKSRLLSDRFSAERPKGSFSTLEIQRTEQGDSAMYLCASSPRDSRHNEQFFGPGTRLTVL.

The chain joins TRBV30 to TRBJ1-2; 8 bases align to TRBD1. CDR3 length: 12 amino acids. The V gene's germline CDR1 is GTSNPN and CDR2 SVGIG (reference sequence). V lost 5 bases to trimming and J lost 8 bases; unmatched junction nucleotides: 7. In nucleotides, the CDR3 is TGTGCCTGGCATCAGGGGGCGTTGGGCTACACCTTC. Translated: CAWHQGALGYTF.

The chain employs TRBV7-6 and TRBJ1-5; D gene ambiguous. CDR1 is SGHVS and CDR2 is FNYEAQ in the germline V gene. The CDR3 covers 14 residues. V was cut by 2 bases and J by 3 bases, with 8 bases left in between. CDR3 sequence: CASSLSGFNQPQHF. CDR3 DNA: TGTGCCAGCAGCTTAAGCGGTTTCAATCAGCCCCAGCATTTT.

The chain joins TRBV4-1 to TRBJ2-5; 12 nucleotides agree with TRBD1. J gave up 6 bases and V 1 base, and 0 bases lay outside the gene matches. Germline CDR1 reads MGHRA; CDR2 reads YSYEKL. The CDR3 has 14 residues. CDR3 bases: TGCGCCAGCAGCCAAGGGGACAGGGGGCAGACCCAGTACTTC. Amino acid sequence: CASSQGDRGQTQYF.

The chain has TRBV10-3 and TRBJ2-2, with D possibly TRBD1 on 6 matching bases. The CDR3 is 15 residues long. Germline V gene lookup returns CDR1 ENHRY and CDR2 SYGVKD. Trimming left V 8 bases short and J 1 base short, with 14 bases between. The CDR3 DNA reads as TGTGCCATCGGGCTCACAGGGAAGAACACCGGGGAGCTGTTTTTT. Residues: CAIGLTGKNTGELFF.

This clone appeared once. The rearrangement links TRBV28 to TRBJ1-5, with TRBD1 identical over 9 bases. The CDR3 spans 15 residues. V trimming: 5 bases; J trimming: 6 bases; junction bases outside the gene matches: 8. The germline gives CDR1 MDHEN, CDR2 SYDVKM. The CDR3 bases are TGTGCCAGCAGTCGACGGACAGGGGCTGTTCAGCCCCAGCATTTT. Its protein product is CASSRRTGAVQPQHF.

This chain joins TRBV7-8 and TRBJ2-5; 7 nucleotides line up with TRBD1. The CDR3 extends over 15 amino acids. The junction had 12 bases not matched to a gene; V was cut back by 6 bases and J by 5 bases. The germline CDR1 and CDR2 sequences are SGHVS and FQNEAQ. Here the CDR3 reads CASRNSGQSRETQYF. DNA of the CDR3: TGTGCCAGCAGAAACTCGGGACAGTCGAGGGAGACCCAGTACTTC.

The CDR3 loop is CASSPDQGAGSRTEAFF. As DNA, the CDR3 is TGCGCCAGCAGCCCGGACCAGGGGGCAGGTAGTCGCACTGAAGCTTTCTTT. The J gene is TRBJ1-1, the V gene TRBV5-1; 8 nucleotides match TRBD1. Germline CDR1 reads SGHRS; CDR2 reads YFSETQ. V shed 4 bases, J shed 4 bases, and the junction held 15 bases outside the gene matches. The CDR3 is 17 residues long. Complete variable domain (other parts from reference TRBV5-1 and TRBJ1-1): KAGVTQTPRYLIKTRGQQVTLSCSPISGHRSVSWYQQTPGQGLQFLFEYFSETQRNKGNFPGRFSGRQFSNSRSEMNVSTLELGDSALYLCASSPDQGAGSRTEAFFGQGTRLTVV.